This TCR beta chain was documented in a study of blood T cell repertoires in COVID-19. Turning to the study itself: Samples taken during acute and convalescent COVID-19 were collected in the United States, Italy and Spain. T cells, B-cell-depleted T cells, or PBMCs provided the cDNA or gDNA that served as material.

Methods used by the authors: Amplification of reference gene primers was used by the study to estimate nucleated cell counts. Some clones are missing from TCRdb's copy, which holds only in-frame ones; the method was immunoSEQ multiplex PCR. V, J and clone size were drawn from that table, and D and trimming were deduced from the DNA. The sample comprises around 30,000 clones, about 75% of which are singletons, and around 15% rests with the top ten. V trimming: 0 bases; J trimming: 6 bases; junction bases outside the gene matches: 13. The CDR3 loop spans 19 amino acids. The germline V gene has CDR1 LGHNA and CDR2 YNFKEQ. This clone was seen only a few times.

This clonotype originated in a man older than 75 with active or convalescent COVID-19. The sample comprised peripheral blood. J is TRBJ2-2 and V is TRBV4-2, with 10 bases that match TRBD2. DNA for the CDR3: TGTGCCAGCAGCCAAGATCTCAGACTAGCGGGCCTCGGGGCCGGGGAGCTGTTTTTT. Translating gives CASSQDLRLAGLGAGELFF.